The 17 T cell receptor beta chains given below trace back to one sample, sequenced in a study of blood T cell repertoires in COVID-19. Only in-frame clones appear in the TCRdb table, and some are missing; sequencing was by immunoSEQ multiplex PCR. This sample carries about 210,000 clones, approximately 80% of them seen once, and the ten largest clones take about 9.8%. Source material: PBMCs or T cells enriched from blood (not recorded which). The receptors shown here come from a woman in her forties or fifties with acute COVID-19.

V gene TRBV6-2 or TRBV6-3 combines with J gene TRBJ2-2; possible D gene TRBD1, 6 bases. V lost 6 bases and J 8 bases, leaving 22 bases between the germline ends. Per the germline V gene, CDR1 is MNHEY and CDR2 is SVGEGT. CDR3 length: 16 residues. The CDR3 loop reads CASSRYGQPAQGELFF. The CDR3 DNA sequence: TGTGCCAGCAGCAGATACGGACAGCCGGCACAGGGGGAGCTGTTTTTT.

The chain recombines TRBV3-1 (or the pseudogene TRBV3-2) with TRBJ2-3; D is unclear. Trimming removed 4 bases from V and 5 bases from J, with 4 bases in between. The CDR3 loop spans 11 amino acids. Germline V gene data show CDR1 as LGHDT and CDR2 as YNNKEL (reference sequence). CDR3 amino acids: CASSLRDTQYF. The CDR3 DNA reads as TGTGCCAGCAGCCTCAGAGATACGCAGTATTTT.

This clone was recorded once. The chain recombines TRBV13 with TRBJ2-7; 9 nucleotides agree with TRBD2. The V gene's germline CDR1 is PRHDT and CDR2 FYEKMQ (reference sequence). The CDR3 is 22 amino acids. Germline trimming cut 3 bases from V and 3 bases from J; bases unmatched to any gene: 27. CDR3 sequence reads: CASSFTTRRGFVLAGRYYEQYF. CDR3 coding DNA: TGTGCCAGCAGCTTCACCACCAGGAGAGGGTTCGTACTAGCGGGTAGGTACTACGAGCAGTACTTC.

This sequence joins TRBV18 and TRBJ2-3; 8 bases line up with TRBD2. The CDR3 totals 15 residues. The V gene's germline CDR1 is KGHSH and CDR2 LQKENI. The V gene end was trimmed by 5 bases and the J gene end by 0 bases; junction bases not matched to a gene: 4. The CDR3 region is CASSTQRGSTDTQYF. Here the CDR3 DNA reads TGTGCCAGCTCAACGCAGCGGGGGAGCACAGATACGCAGTATTTT. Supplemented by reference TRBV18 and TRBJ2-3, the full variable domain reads NAGVMQNPRHLVRRRGQEARLRCSPMKGHSHVYWYRQLPEEGLKFMVYLQKENIIDESGMPKERFSAEFPKEGPSILRIQQVVRGDSAAYFCASSTQRGSTDTQYFGPGTRLTVL.

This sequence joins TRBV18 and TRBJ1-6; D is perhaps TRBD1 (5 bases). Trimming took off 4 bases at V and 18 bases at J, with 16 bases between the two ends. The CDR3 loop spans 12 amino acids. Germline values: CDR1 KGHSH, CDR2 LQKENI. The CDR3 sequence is CASSLAGQERHF. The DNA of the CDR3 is TGTGCCAGCTCACTTGCAGGACAAGAGCGCCACTTT.

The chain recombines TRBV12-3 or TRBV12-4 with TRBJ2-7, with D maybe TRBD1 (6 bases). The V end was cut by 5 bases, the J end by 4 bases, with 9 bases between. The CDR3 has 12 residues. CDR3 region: CASSPDSYEQYF. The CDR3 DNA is TGTGCCAGCAGTCCGGACAGTTACGAGCAGTACTTC.

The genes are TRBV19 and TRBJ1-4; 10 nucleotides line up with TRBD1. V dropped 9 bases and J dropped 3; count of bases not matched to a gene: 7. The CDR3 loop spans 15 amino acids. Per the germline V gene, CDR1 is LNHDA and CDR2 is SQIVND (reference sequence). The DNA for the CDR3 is TGTGCCAGCCGGGACAGGGGCGGATCTAATGAAAAACTGTTTTTT. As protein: CASRDRGGSNEKLFF.

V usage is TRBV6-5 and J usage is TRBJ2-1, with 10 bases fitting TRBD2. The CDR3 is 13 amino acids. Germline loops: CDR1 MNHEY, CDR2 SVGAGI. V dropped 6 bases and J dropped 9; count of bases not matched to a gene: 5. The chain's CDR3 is CASSLAGAGEQFF. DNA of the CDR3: TGTGCCAGCAGCCTAGCGGGAGCGGGTGAGCAGTTCTTC.

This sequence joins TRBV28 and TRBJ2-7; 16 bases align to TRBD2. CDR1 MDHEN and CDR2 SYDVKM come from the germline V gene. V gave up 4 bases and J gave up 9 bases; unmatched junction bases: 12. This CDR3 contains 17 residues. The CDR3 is CASSSGTSGRALEGQYF. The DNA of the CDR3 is TGTGCCAGCAGTTCGGGGACTAGCGGGAGGGCCCTCGAGGGGCAGTACTTC.

This chain's CDR3 is CASSDSYQPQHF. The CDR3 nucleotides read TGTGCCAGCAGTGACTCGTATCAGCCCCAGCATTTT. This chain uses TRBV2 with TRBJ1-5; D is unclear. Trimming cost V 3 bases and J 5 bases, with 5 bases left between them. The CDR3 contains 12 residues. Germline CDR1 SNHLY, CDR2 FYNNEI.

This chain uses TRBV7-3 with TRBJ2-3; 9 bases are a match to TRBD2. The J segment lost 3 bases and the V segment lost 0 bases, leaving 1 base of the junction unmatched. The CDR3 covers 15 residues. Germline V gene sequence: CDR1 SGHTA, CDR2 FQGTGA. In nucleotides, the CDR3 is TGTGCCAGCAGCTTAACTAGCGGGAGTACAGATACGCAGTATTTT. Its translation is CASSLTSGSTDTQYF. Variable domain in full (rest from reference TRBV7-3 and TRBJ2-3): GAGVSQTPSNKVTEKGKYVELRCDPISGHTALYWYRQSLGQGPEFLIYFQGTGAADDSGLPNDRFFAVRPEGSVSTLKIQRTERGDSAVYLCASSLTSGSTDTQYFGPGTRLTVL.

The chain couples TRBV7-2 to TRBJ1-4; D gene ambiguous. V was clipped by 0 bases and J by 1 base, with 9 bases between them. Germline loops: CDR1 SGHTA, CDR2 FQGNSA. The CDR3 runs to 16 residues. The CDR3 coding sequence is TGTGCCAGCAGCTTAGCGGCGGTCTTAACTAATGAAAAACTGTTTTTT. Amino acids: CASSLAAVLTNEKLFF.

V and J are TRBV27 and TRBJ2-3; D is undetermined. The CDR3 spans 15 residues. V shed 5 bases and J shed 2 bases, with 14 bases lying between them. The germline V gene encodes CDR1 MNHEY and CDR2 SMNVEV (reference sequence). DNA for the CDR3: TGTGCCAGCAGTCCCCGGGTCCTCAACACAGATACGCAGTATTTT. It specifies CASSPRVLNTDTQYF.

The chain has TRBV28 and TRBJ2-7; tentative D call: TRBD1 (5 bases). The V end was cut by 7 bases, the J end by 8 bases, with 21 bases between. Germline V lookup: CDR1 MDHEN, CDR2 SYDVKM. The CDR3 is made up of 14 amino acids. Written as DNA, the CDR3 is TGTGCCAGCAAAATTGGGCGACAGTCTGGTAAGCAGTACTTC. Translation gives CASKIGRQSGKQYF.

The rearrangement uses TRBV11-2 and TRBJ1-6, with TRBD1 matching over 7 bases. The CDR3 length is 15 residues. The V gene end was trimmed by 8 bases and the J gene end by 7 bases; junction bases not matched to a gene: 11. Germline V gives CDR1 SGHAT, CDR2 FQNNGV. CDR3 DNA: TGTGCCAGCGGTCTTGGGGGGACAGACAATTCACCCCTCCACTTT. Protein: CASGLGGTDNSPLHF.

CDR3 nucleotide sequence: TGTGCCAGCAGCATGGACAGCGTTAATGAAAAACTGTTTTTT. Translated: CASSMDSVNEKLFF. This chain uses TRBV7-2 with TRBJ1-4, with D maybe TRBD1 (6 bases). This CDR3 is 14 amino acids long. Between the trimmed V and J ends, which lost 5 bases and 4 bases, there was a span of 11 bases. Germline V CDR1 and CDR2: SGHTA, FQGNSA.

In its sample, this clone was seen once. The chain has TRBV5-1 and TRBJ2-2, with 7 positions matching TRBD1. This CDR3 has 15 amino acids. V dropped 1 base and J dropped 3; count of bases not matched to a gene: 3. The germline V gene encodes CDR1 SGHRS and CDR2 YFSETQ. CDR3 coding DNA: TGCGCCAGCAGCTTGCCCCAGGGGGACACCGGGGAGCTGTTTTTT. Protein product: CASSLPQGDTGELFF. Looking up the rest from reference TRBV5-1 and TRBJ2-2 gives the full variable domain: KAGVTQTPRYLIKTRGQQVTLSCSPISGHRSVSWYQQTPGQGLQFLFEYFSETQRNKGNFPGRFSGRQFSNSRSEMNVSTLELGDSALYLCASSLPQGDTGELFFGEGSRLTVL.